This T cell receptor (beta chain) was sequenced in a study of human T cells and chemical hapten exposure. The time point here: patch test 3, about 24 weeks after DPC sensitization. Treatment meaning: therapeutic diphenylcyclopropenone sensitization with weekly scalp DPC. V was pared by 4 bases and J by 4 bases, with 15 bases between. CDR3 length: 15 residues. Germline CDR1 is SGHVS and CDR2 is FQNEAQ. MiXCR was run by TCRdb on the RACE reads, yielding one entry per CDR3 protein. The data contain 30,000 or so distinct CDR3 sequences, approximately 5.8% of them singletons. This clonotype was recorded many times.

The sequencing used whole blood, collected in connection with sensitization to the hapten diphenylcyclopropenone (DPC). This receptor was identified in a young man with alopecia areata. Some clones in this sample may be carry-over from other donors' samples. This chain joins TRBV7-8 and TRBJ2-3; D is possibly TRBD1 (6 bases). CDR3: CASSSNPSGADTQYF. CDR3 DNA sequence: TGTGCCAGCAGCTCGAACCCCTCAGGGGCAGATACGCAGTATTTT.